This TCR beta chain was obtained from a study of neurological immune-mediated disorders. The cDNA was synthesized by means of template-switch 5'RACE, which was carried out with 10-nucleotide random UMIs. One entry per CDR3 protein results from TCRdb running MiXCR on the 5' RACE reads. This sample has approximately 85,000 distinct CDR3 sequences, with approximately 4.3% found just once. The germline V gene encodes CDR1 SGHRS and CDR2 YFSETQ. The CDR3 has 16 residues. Trimming took off 4 bases at V and 0 bases at J, with 14 bases between the two ends. This clonotype was counted ten times or more. Sample time point: longitudinal time-point 3.

This clonotype originated in a woman aged 55 to 70 with multiple sclerosis. The source material was PBMCs. The chain links TRBV5-1 to TRBJ1-3, with D hard to call. The CDR3 nucleotides read TGCGCCAGCAGCACACAAACCTTGACCTCTGGAAACACCATATATTTT. It translates to CASSTQTLTSGNTIYF.